This T cell receptor beta chain is drawn from a study of PD-L1 blockade in urothelial cancer. Study information: Each blood sample yielded a median of about 130,000 T cells.

Germline CDR1 and CDR2: SGHNT and YENEEA. The length of the CDR3 is 18 residues. The ends lost 5 bases at V and 0 bases at J; junction bases unmatched: 5. Templates that were synthetic TCR analogs were spiked into each PCR. Repertoires were generated with immunoSEQ multiplex PCR, while TCRdb's copy carries only in-frame clones and drops some. The sample has 50,000 to 60,000 clones, around 83% seen once. The count of this clone is one. This sample comprised PBMCs, obtained around atezolizumab (anti-PD-L1) treatment. V usage is TRBV11-3 and J usage is TRBJ2-3; 16 positions match TRBD2. This clonotype originated in a man between 45 and 60 years old with urothelial cancer. CDR3 sequence: CASSRGTSGGASTDTQYF. The CDR3 DNA reads as TGTGCCAGCAGCCGAGGGACTAGCGGGGGGGCTAGCACAGATACGCAGTATTTT.